Presented here are 27 T cell receptor beta chains from one specimen sequenced in a study of regulatory T cells in long-lasting Graves disease. Arm-PCR of CDR3 regions with iRepertoire HTBI primers generated TCR beta libraries. One entry per CDR3 protein results from TCRdb running MiXCR on the multiplex PCR reads. The profile covers about 560,000 distinct CDR3 sequences, with about 15% appearing a single time and around 13% taken by the ten largest. Specified time point: newly diagnosed GD, antithyroid drugs for less than 3 months. RNA extracted from PBMCs served as the sequencing template. The sample was also linked to a second study, of T cells in Graves' hyperthyroidism and ophthalmopathy.

Sequenced here: peripheral blood mononuclear cells (PBMCs), sampled at new diagnosis, from a patient treated with antithyroid drugs. The receptors were gathered from a man younger than 35 with Graves disease.

This sequence joins TRBV3-1 and TRBJ1-6, with 9 bases fitting TRBD1. V shed 3 bases and J 7 bases; nucleotides not matched to a gene: 10. This CDR3 has 17 residues. Per germline, CDR1 LGHDT and CDR2 YNNKEL (reference sequence). CDR3 in DNA: TGTGCCAGCAGCCAGATCCGGGACAGGGTACGGAATTCACCCCTCCACTTT. It yields the protein CASSQIRDRVRNSPLHF.

Points on this clonotype: A much more abundant neighbour one base away suggests this may be a read error. V is TRBV10-3 and J is TRBJ2-1, with 8 bases identical to TRBD2. The CDR3 has 14 amino acids. Germline V gives CDR1 ENHRY, CDR2 SYGVKD. The CDR3 DNA sequence: TGTGCCATCAGTGCCACCGGGGGGGTCAATGAGCAGTCCTTC. The encoded protein is CAISATGGVNEQSF.

This chain links TRBV5-1 with TRBJ2-2, with 10 bases matching TRBD2. This CDR3 is built from 16 residues. V lost 0 bases, J lost 6 bases, and 5 bases stayed unmatched. Germline V lookup: CDR1 SGHRS, CDR2 YFSETQ. CDR3 sequence reads: CASSLGASGRSGELFF. CDR3 sequence (DNA): TGCGCCAGCAGCTTGGGGGCTAGCGGGAGATCCGGGGAGCTGTTTTTT.

This clonotype occurred many times. V and J are TRBV5-1 and TRBJ2-7; 12 bases align to TRBD1. Germline V gene data show CDR1 as SGHRS and CDR2 as YFSETQ. Germline trimming cut 4 bases from V and 6 bases from J; bases unmatched to any gene: 8. The CDR3 covers 15 residues. In DNA form, the CDR3 reads TGCGCCAGCAGCGGGGACAGGGGGCGAGGCGCCGAGCAGTACTTC. Its translation: CASSGDRGRGAEQYF.

This clonotype was seen at least ten times. V gene TRBV2 combines with J gene TRBJ2-5; D is ambiguous. Trimming removed 3 bases from V and 5 bases from J, with 10 bases in between. Germline V lookup: CDR1 SNHLY, CDR2 FYNNEI. The CDR3 length is 13 residues. Here the CDR3 reads CASSEDRRETQYF. CDR3 DNA sequence: TGTGCCAGCAGTGAGGACCGTCGGGAGACCCAGTACTTC.

A remark on this clonotype: One end of the junction varies from germline; a read error may be responsible. The chain is built from TRBV5-1 and TRBJ1-2, with no clear D. The length of the CDR3 is 15 residues. The germline V gene encodes CDR1 SGHRS and CDR2 YFSETQ. CDR3 protein: CASSFRETNNYGYTF. CDR3 in DNA: TGTGCCAGCAGCTTCAGAGAGACGAATAACTATGGCTACACCTTC.

The chain has TRBV29-1 and TRBJ1-1; 11 bases line up with TRBD1. This CDR3 contains 13 residues. From germline, CDR1 is SQVTM and CDR2 ANQGSEA. This chain's CDR3 is CTFLPGQGAEAFF. CDR3 nucleotides: TGCACCTTCCTCCCGGGACAGGGGGCTGAAGCTTTCTTT. Variable domain in full (rest from reference TRBV29-1 and TRBJ1-1): SAVISQKPSRDICQRGTSLTIQCQVDSQVTMMFWYRQQPGQSLTLIATANQGSEATYESGFVIDKFPISRPNLTFSTLTVSNMSPEDSSIYLCTFLPGQGAEAFFGQGTRLTVV.

The chain carries TRBV6-1 and TRBJ1-1; tentatively, D is TRBD1 (5 bases). The germline V and J ends were trimmed by 6 bases and 3 bases, with 11 bases remaining between them. Germline-derived CDR1 and CDR2 are MNHNS and SASEGT. The CDR3 extends over 13 amino acids. This CDR3 reads CASRIEGYTEAFF. Written as DNA, the CDR3 is TGTGCCAGCAGAATTGAGGGGTACACTGAAGCTTTCTTT.

This clonotype was seen repeatedly, ten times or more. The J gene is TRBJ1-1, the V gene TRBV3-1; possibly TRBD1 for D (5 bases). The germline gives CDR1 LGHDT, CDR2 YNNKEL (reference sequence). Trimming removed 1 base at V and 8 bases at J, with 14 bases between. This CDR3 is built from 14 residues. The CDR3: CASSQAGRFTEAFF. In DNA, the CDR3 is TGTGCCAGCAGCCAAGCGGGACGGTTTACCGAAGCTTTCTTT.

This clonotype has a handful of counts. The chain joins TRBV25-1 to TRBJ2-6; 8 positions agree with TRBD1. The V and J ends lost 8 bases and 2 bases, in that order; junction bases with no gene match: 11. This CDR3 comprises 17 residues. CDR1 is MGHDK, CDR2 SYGVNS, per germline. The CDR3 here is CASGRGQGATGANVLTF. For the CDR3, the DNA is TGTGCCAGCGGGCGTGGTCAGGGGGCGACTGGGGCCAACGTCCTGACTTTC.

This clonotype came up a few times. This chain connects TRBV11-2 to TRBJ1-1; D uncertain. The germline V gene encodes CDR1 SGHAT and CDR2 FQNNGV. The CDR3 totals 13 residues. V was cut by 5 bases and J by 8 bases, with 15 bases left in between. The CDR3 sequence is CASSPVGVAEAFF. DNA of the CDR3: TGTGCCAGCAGCCCGGTTGGGGTCGCCGAAGCTTTCTTT. The entire variable domain, with the rest obtained from reference TRBV11-2 and TRBJ1-1, is as follows: EAGVAQSPRYKIIEKRQSVAFWCNPISGHATLYWYQQILGQGPKLLIQFQNNGVVDDSQLPKDRFSAERLKGVDSTLKIQPAKLEDSAVYLCASSPVGVAEAFFGQGTRLTVV.

This clonotype was observed a handful of times. The V gene is TRBV7-9, the J gene TRBJ2-1, with 9 bases matching TRBD2. The CDR3 loop spans 16 amino acids. Per the germline V gene, CDR1 is SEHNR and CDR2 is FQNEAQ (reference sequence). With V trimmed by 4 bases and J by 8 bases, 12 bases remained unmatched. In DNA, the CDR3 is TGTGCCAGCAGCTCATATTTACTTAGCGGGAGTTATGAGCAGTTCTTC. Translation gives CASSSYLLSGSYEQFF.

Points on this clonotype: A much larger clone differs by one base, so this may be a read error. V gene TRBV7-9 combines with J gene TRBJ1-1; a weak D match, TRBD1 (5 bases). The V gene's germline CDR1 is SEHNR and CDR2 FQNEAQ (reference sequence). This CDR3 has 14 residues. Between the trimmed V and J ends, which lost 2 bases and 3 bases, there was a span of 10 bases. DNA for the CDR3: TGTGCCAGCAGCTTACGGGGGTCGGACACTGAAGCTTTCTTT. The encoded protein is CASSLRGSDTEAFF. Full variable domain (remainder filled in from reference TRBV7-9 and TRBJ1-1): DTGVSQNPRHKITKRGQNVTFRCDPISEHNRLYWYRQTLGQGPEFLTYFQNEAQLEKSRLLSDRFSAERPKGSFSTLEIQRTEQGDSAMYLCASSLRGSDTEAFFGQGTRLTVV.

Many counts were recorded for this clonotype. The chain combines TRBV11-2 with TRBJ2-1; 11 bases line up with TRBD2. Germline V gene sequence: CDR1 SGHAT, CDR2 FQNNGV. The V and J ends lost 5 bases and 3 bases, in that order; junction bases with no gene match: 6. There are 16 residues in the CDR3. The CDR3 sequence is CASSLGLAELYNEQFF. DNA for the CDR3: TGTGCCAGCAGCCTGGGACTAGCGGAACTCTACAATGAGCAGTTCTTC.

The chain carries TRBV9 and TRBJ2-5; TRBD2 agrees at 10 bases. J lost 5 bases, V lost 0 bases, and 4 bases had no gene match. Germline V lookup: CDR1 SGDLS, CDR2 YYNGEE. The CDR3 loop spans 15 amino acids. The CDR3 coding sequence is TGTGCCAGCAGCGTAGCGAGCGGGAGGGCGGAGACCCAGTACTTC. It codes for CASSVASGRAETQYF. Together with reference TRBV9 and TRBJ2-5, the CDR3 gives the full variable domain: DSGVTQTPKHLITATGQRVTLRCSPRSGDLSVYWYQQSLDQGLQFLIQYYNGEERAKGNILERFSAQQFPDLHSELNLSSLELGDSALYFCASSVASGRAETQYFGPGTRLLVL.

The V and J genes are TRBV5-1 and TRBJ2-5; 14 bases align to TRBD2. V was pared by 6 bases and J by 5 bases, with 9 bases of the junction left unmatched. Germline-derived CDR1 and CDR2 are SGHRS and YFSETQ. This CDR3 spans 16 amino acids. The CDR3: CASMPGTSGSWETQYF. The CDR3 DNA reads as TGCGCCAGCATGCCCGGGACTAGCGGGAGTTGGGAGACCCAGTACTTC.

This clonotype was counted ten times or more. CDR3 nucleotide sequence: TGTGCCAGCAGCCTCAGGGTTTCCCTCTGGGGCTACACCTTC. Protein sequence: CASSLRVSLWGYTF. This chain uses TRBV28 with TRBJ1-2; tentatively, D is TRBD1 (5 bases). Deletions cut 6 bases from V and 8 bases from J, with 19 bases between. The CDR3 spans 14 residues. Germline lookup yields CDR1 MDHEN and CDR2 SYDVKM.

This clonotype was seen at least ten times. The V and J genes are TRBV28 and TRBJ2-3; 10 nucleotides agree with TRBD2. Germline trimming cut 5 bases from V and 2 bases from J; bases unmatched to any gene: 7. Germline loops: CDR1 MDHEN, CDR2 SYDVKM. The CDR3 extends over 16 amino acids. Written as DNA, the CDR3 is TGTGCCAGCAGTCCCCGGACTAGCGGACTCACAGATACGCAGTATTTT. Amino acid sequence: CASSPRTSGLTDTQYF.

This clonotype was observed at least ten times. The gene calls are TRBV28 and TRBJ2-7; 11 bases line up with TRBD2. This CDR3 is built from 13 residues. Germline V CDR1 and CDR2: MDHEN, SYDVKM. V was pared by 6 bases and J by 5 bases, with 3 bases of the junction left unmatched. CDR3 region: CASRKLAGDEQYF. CDR3 bases: TGTGCCAGCAGAAAACTAGCGGGAGACGAGCAGTACTTC.

There are many counts of this clonotype. The gene calls are TRBV7-9 and TRBJ2-7, with 7 bases fitting TRBD1. Trimming cost V 5 bases and J 4 bases; bases outside gene matches: 11. The CDR3 loop spans 15 amino acids. Germline V gene lookup returns CDR1 SEHNR and CDR2 FQNEAQ (reference sequence). The CDR3 region is CASSHRDRGIYEQYF. DNA for the CDR3: TGTGCCAGCAGCCATCGGGACAGAGGGATTTACGAGCAGTACTTC.

This clonotype turned up a few times. The V and J genes are TRBV5-1 and TRBJ2-5; D uncertain. The CDR3 covers 15 residues. The V end lost 5 bases, the J end lost 1 base, and 15 bases lay between the germline ends. CDR1 is SGHRS and CDR2 is YFSETQ in the germline V gene. This CDR3 is CASRLGMGTQETQYF. Written as DNA, the CDR3 is TGCGCCAGCAGGCTCGGTATGGGTACCCAAGAGACCCAGTACTTC.

This clonotype has only a few counts. The V and J genes are TRBV29-1 and TRBJ1-2, with TRBD1 matching 7 bases. The CDR3 is 12 residues long. Germline V CDR1 and CDR2: SQVTM, ANQGSEA. V was clipped by 7 bases and J by 4 bases; unmatched bases: 6. DNA for the CDR3: TGCAGCGATTCTCAGGGGGGCTATGGCTACACCTTC. Translation: CSDSQGGYGYTF.

This clonotype was seen ten or more times. CDR3 nucleotide sequence: TGTGCCTGGAGTTGGGGGCAGGGGAACACTGAAGCTTTCTTT. The encoded protein is CAWSWGQGNTEAFF. V is TRBV30 and J is TRBJ1-1; a possible D gene is TRBD1 (6 bases). Germline V gene sequence: CDR1 GTSNPN, CDR2 SVGIG (reference sequence). Deletions cut 2 bases from V and 1 base from J, with 11 bases between. This CDR3 is 14 amino acids long.

Many counts were recorded for this clonotype. This chain links TRBV20-1 with TRBJ2-5; 7 positions match TRBD2. V was clipped by 3 bases and J by 0 bases; unmatched bases: 4. The CDR3 extends over 14 amino acids. The V gene's germline CDR1 is DFQATT and CDR2 SNEGSKA (reference sequence). This chain's CDR3 is CSASAGVYQETQYF. The CDR3 DNA reads as TGCAGTGCTAGTGCGGGAGTATACCAAGAGACCCAGTACTTC.

This clonotype was detected many times. This chain uses TRBV5-1 with TRBJ1-2; tentatively, D is TRBD1 (6 bases). The germline V gene encodes CDR1 SGHRS and CDR2 YFSETQ. The V end lost 3 bases, the J end lost 6 bases, and 15 bases lay between the germline ends. CDR3 length equals 14 residues. The CDR3 is CASSSSPDSDGYTF. CDR3 nucleotide sequence: TGCGCCAGCAGCTCTAGTCCGGACAGCGATGGCTACACCTTC.

This clonotype occurred many times. The J gene is TRBJ1-2, the V gene TRBV27; D is undetermined. Looked up from germline, CDR1 is MNHEY and CDR2 is SMNVEV (reference sequence). The CDR3 has 13 residues. V dropped 0 bases and J dropped 8 bases, with 10 bases sitting between them. CDR3 coding DNA: TGTGCCAGCAGTTTATCAGGCCTTGGGGGCTACACCTTC. Protein product: CASSLSGLGGYTF.

The gene calls are TRBV19 and TRBJ1-2, with TRBD1 as a possible D gene (6 bases). V was trimmed by 0 bases and J by 7 bases, leaving 15 bases between them. Looked up from germline, CDR1 is LNHDA and CDR2 is SQIVND (reference sequence). The CDR3 covers 15 residues. The CDR3 spells CASSIDPGQRGGYTF. The CDR3, as DNA: TGTGCCAGTAGTATAGATCCCGGACAGCGGGGTGGCTACACCTTC.